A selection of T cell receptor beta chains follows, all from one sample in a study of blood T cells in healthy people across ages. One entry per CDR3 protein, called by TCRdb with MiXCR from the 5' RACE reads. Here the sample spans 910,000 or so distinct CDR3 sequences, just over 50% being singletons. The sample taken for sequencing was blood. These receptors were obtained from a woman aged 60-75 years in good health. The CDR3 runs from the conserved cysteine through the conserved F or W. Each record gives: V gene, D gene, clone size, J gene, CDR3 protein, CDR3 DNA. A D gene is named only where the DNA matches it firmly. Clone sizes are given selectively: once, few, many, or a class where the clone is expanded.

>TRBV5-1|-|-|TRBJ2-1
CASSLESEQFF
TGCGCCAGCAGCTTGGAGAGTGAGCAGTTCTTC
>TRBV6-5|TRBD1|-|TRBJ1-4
CASSYSGGGQPLTNEKLFF
TGTGCCAGCAGTTACTCGGGGGGGGGACAGCCTTTAACTAATGAAAAACTGTTTTTT
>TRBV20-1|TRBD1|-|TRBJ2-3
CSANQGALTQYF
TGCAGTGCAAACCAGGGGGCCCTTACGCAGTATTTT
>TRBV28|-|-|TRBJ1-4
CASSSAWGTNEKLFF
TGTGCCAGCAGTTCGGCCTGGGGAACTAATGAAAAACTGTTTTTT
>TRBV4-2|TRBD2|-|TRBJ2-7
CASSQGSGRVYGQYF
TGTGCCAGCAGCCAGGGTAGCGGGAGGGTCTACGGGCAGTACTTC
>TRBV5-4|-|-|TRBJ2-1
CASSSYRAAYNEQFF
TGTGCCAGCAGCTCTTACCGGGCGGCCTACAATGAGCAGTTCTTC
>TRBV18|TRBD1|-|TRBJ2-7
CASSAPTGTSYEQYF
TGTGCCAGCTCAGCTCCGACAGGGACCTCCTACGAGCAGTACTTC
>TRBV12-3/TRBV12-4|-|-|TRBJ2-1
CASRREHSYNEQFF
TGTGCCAGCAGAAGGGAGCACTCCTACAATGAGCAGTTCTTC
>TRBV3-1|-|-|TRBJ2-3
CASSPSFPVSADTQYF
TGTGCCAGCAGCCCTAGTTTCCCGGTCAGCGCAGATACGCAGTATTTT
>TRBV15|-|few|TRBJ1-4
CATNGNEKLFF
TGTGCCACCAACGGTAATGAAAAACTGTTTTTT
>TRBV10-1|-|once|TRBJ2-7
CASVRGGETSSYEQYF
TGCGCCAGCGTCAGAGGGGGGGAAACAAGCTCCTACGAGCAGTACTTC
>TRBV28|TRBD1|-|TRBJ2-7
CASSFGSTGGEAQYF
TGTGCCAGCAGTTTCGGGAGTACAGGGGGAGAGGCCCAGTACTTC
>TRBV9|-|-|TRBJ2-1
CASSVAPSRNEQFF
TGTGCCAGCAGCGTAGCTCCGTCTAGAAATGAGCAGTTCTTC
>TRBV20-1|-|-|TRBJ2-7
CSAPPLLGGISSERFF
TGCAGTGCTCCACCTCTCCTAGGGGGGATCTCCTCTGAGCGGTTCTTC
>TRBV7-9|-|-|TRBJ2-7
CASSLDLIWYEQYF
TGTGCCAGCAGCTTAGATCTTATTTGGTACGAGCAGTACTTC
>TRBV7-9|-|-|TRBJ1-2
CASSLSAGQPYGYTF
TGTGCCAGCAGCCTTTCAGCAGGACAGCCGTATGGCTACACCTTC
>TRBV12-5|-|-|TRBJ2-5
CASGLAGAVGAQETQYF
TGTGCTAGTGGTTTGGCAGGAGCGGTAGGCGCACAAGAGACCCAGTACTTC